This TCR beta chain originates from a study of control samples from healthy donors and cancer patients. Profiling relied on immunoSEQ multiplex PCR, and the TCRdb table lists in-frame clones only, not all of them. In total, the table holds approximately 190,000 clones. The specimen was blood. The TCR was taken from a woman under 40 in good health.

Written as DNA, the CDR3 is TGTGCCAGCAGCCAACCAGGGACTCAGCCCCAGCATTTT. The encoded protein is CASSQPGTQPQHF. The rearrangement links TRBV3-1 (or the pseudogene TRBV3-2) to TRBJ1-5, with D perhaps TRBD1 (5 bases). CDR1 and CDR2 (germline): LGHDT, YNNKEL (reference sequence). The V and J ends lost 2 bases and 6 bases respectively, with 8 bases between them. This CDR3 is built from 13 residues.